This passage covers 19 T cell receptor beta chains from one sample sequenced in a study of blood T cells in healthy people across ages. Then a second PCR, running roughly 6 to 12 cycles, was carried out with a sample-barcoded 5' primer and a J-beta primer mix. MiXCR, run by TCRdb on the 5' RACE reads, gives a single entry per CDR3 protein. The profile shows about 1.8 million distinct CDR3 sequences, around 50% of them singletons. The sample comprised blood. Receptors were obtained from a middle-aged woman in good health.

This chain uses TRBV7-9 with TRBJ2-3; 8 nucleotides match TRBD2. The CDR3 is 16 amino acids. V shed 2 bases, J shed 1 base, and the junction held 5 bases outside the gene matches. Germline loops: CDR1 SEHNR, CDR2 FQNEAQ (reference sequence). The CDR3 reads CASSLLVTSGTDTQYF. CDR3 bases: TGTGCCAGCAGCTTATTAGTGACTAGCGGCACAGATACGCAGTATTTT.

This chain uses TRBV28 with TRBJ1-4; D gene unclear. The CDR3 contains 14 residues. CDR1 is MDHEN, CDR2 SYDVKM, per germline. V lost 4 bases to trimming and J lost 3 bases, with 9 bases between them. Here the CDR3 DNA reads TGTGCCAGCAGTTCCCGGAGACCTAATGAAAAACTGTTTTTT. It encodes CASSSRRPNEKLFF. Together with reference TRBV28 and TRBJ1-4, the CDR3 gives the full variable domain: DVKVTQSSRYLVKRTGEKVFLECVQDMDHENMFWYRQDPGLGLRLIYFSYDVKMKEKGDIPEGYSVSREKKERFSLILESASTNQTSMYLCASSSRRPNEKLFFGSGTQLSVL.

This clonotype was seen a few times. The rearrangement uses TRBV7-6 and TRBJ2-6; possibly TRBD2 for D (5 bases). Germline CDR1 and CDR2: SGHVS and FNYEAQ. Trimming took 2 bases from V and 0 from J, leaving 14 bases between them. The CDR3 is 18 residues long. The CDR3 DNA reads as TGTGCCAGCAGCTTACTGTCTCGGGGTAACTCTGGGGCCAACGTCCTGACTTTC. This gives the protein CASSLLSRGNSGANVLTF.

V usage is TRBV11-1 and J usage is TRBJ2-3; D call uncertain. The V end was cut by 1 base, the J end by 2 bases, with 10 bases between. This CDR3 is built from 15 residues. Germline-derived CDR1 and CDR2 are SGHAT and FQDESV (reference sequence). CDR3 amino acids: CASSLGNPITDTQYF. CDR3 DNA sequence: TGTGCCAGCAGCTTAGGAAACCCGATCACAGATACGCAGTATTTT.

The CDR3 here is CASSLDNGGRGASGANVLTF. The DNA of the CDR3 is TGTGCCAGCAGCTTAGATAACGGGGGGCGAGGTGCCTCTGGGGCCAACGTCCTGACTTTC. The chain has TRBV11-2 and TRBJ2-6, with D possibly being TRBD2 (7 bases). V gave up 0 bases and J gave up 0 bases, with 18 bases separating them. The germline V gene encodes CDR1 SGHAT and CDR2 FQNNGV. This CDR3 is 20 amino acids long.

This sequence joins TRBV28 and TRBJ2-5; 7 bases align to TRBD1. The J call may be faulty, since TRBJ2-7 better matches the DNA end. The CDR3 sequence is 13 residues long. Looked up from germline, CDR1 is MDHEN and CDR2 is SYDVKM. This chain's CDR3 is CASIQTGFYEQYF. CDR3 sequence (DNA): TGTGCCAGCATCCAGACAGGGTTCTACGAGCAGTACTTC.

This clonotype was counted only a few times. The genes are TRBV29-1 and TRBJ1-2, with 7 nucleotides matching TRBD1. This CDR3 region has 13 residues. The ends lost 7 bases at V and 0 bases at J; junction bases unmatched: 5. CDR1 and CDR2 (germline): SQVTM, ANQGSEA. This CDR3 reads CSARQGPNYGYTF. The CDR3 nucleotides read TGCAGCGCCCGACAGGGACCTAACTATGGCTACACCTTC.

The rearrangement links TRBV7-2 to TRBJ1-6; D unclear. CDR1 and CDR2 (germline): SGHTA, FQGNSA. The CDR3 is 16 amino acids. The V end lost 5 bases, the J end lost 6 bases, and 17 bases lay between the germline ends. For the CDR3, the DNA is TGTGCCAGCAGCGACGGCAAGGGTATAGTTAATTCACCCCTCCACTTT. Its protein is CASSDGKGIVNSPLHF.

CDR3 sequence: CASSYSIRGQETQYF. The CDR3 DNA sequence: TGTGCCAGCAGTTACTCGATCAGGGGGCAAGAGACCCAGTACTTC. V and J are TRBV6-6 and TRBJ2-5; 7 positions agree with TRBD1. J was trimmed by 2 bases and V by 0 bases; bases with no gene match: 3. This CDR3 has 15 residues. Germline V gives CDR1 MNHNY, CDR2 SVGAGI (reference sequence).

This rearrangement joins TRBV10-3 to TRBJ2-6; tentative D call: TRBD2 (5 bases). V was shortened by 3 bases and J by 2 bases, with 8 bases between the two germline ends. CDR1 and CDR2 (germline): ENHRY, SYGVKD. The CDR3 totals 15 residues. As DNA, the CDR3 is TGTGCCATCAGTGAATCCGGGGCTGGGGCCAACGTCCTGACTTTC. Translation: CAISESGAGANVLTF.

This chain joins TRBV7-2 and TRBJ2-4; TRBD2 agrees at 7 bases. Germline V CDR1 and CDR2: SGHTA, FQGNSA. This CDR3 contains 15 residues. V lost 5 bases to trimming and J lost 4 bases; unmatched junction nucleotides: 8. The CDR3: CASSGGTAGKNIQYF. For the CDR3, the DNA is TGTGCCAGCAGCGGAGGAACAGCGGGAAAAAACATTCAGTACTTC. Full variable domain (missing parts from reference TRBV7-2 and TRBJ2-4): GAGVSQSPSNKVTEKGKDVELRCDPISGHTALYWYRQSLGQGLEFLIYFQGNSAPDKSGLPSDRFSAERTGGSVSTLTIQRTQQEDSAVYLCASSGGTAGKNIQYFGAGTRLSVL.

This clonotype appeared a few times. This sequence joins TRBV6-2 or TRBV6-3 and TRBJ2-4, with 8 positions matching TRBD1. The germline CDR1 and CDR2 sequences are MNHEY and SVGEGT. The CDR3 totals 17 residues. The J segment lost 6 bases and the V segment lost 2 bases, leaving 12 bases of the junction unmatched. The CDR3 DNA reads as TGTGCCAGCAGTTACCCCCGTGGACAGGGTGTGGCAAACATTCAGTACTTC. This gives the protein CASSYPRGQGVANIQYF.

The chain carries TRBV3-1 and TRBJ2-7, with a possible D match to TRBD2 (6 bases). This CDR3 is built from 17 residues. Germline loops: CDR1 LGHDT, CDR2 YNNKEL (reference sequence). Trimming pared 2 bases from V and 0 bases from J, leaving 17 bases between. CDR3 sequence (DNA): TGTGCCAGCAGCCAAAGGTGGCCAGCGGGTGACTCCTACGAGCAGTACTTC. This encodes CASSQRWPAGDSYEQYF.

V and J are TRBV6-2 or TRBV6-3 and TRBJ2-1; the D gene is possibly TRBD1 (6 bases). The CDR3 has 14 residues. Germline CDR1 is MNHEY and CDR2 is SVGEGT. V was pared by 4 bases and J by 9 bases, with 16 bases between. The CDR3 is CASSWAGTLSEQFF. The DNA of the CDR3 is TGTGCCAGCAGTTGGGCCGGGACACTTAGTGAGCAGTTCTTC.

Points on this clonotype: One base away lies a much larger clone, so this may be a sequencing read error. This chain's CDR3 is CASGSGSTDTQYF. The DNA of the CDR3 is TGTGCCAGCGGTAGCGGGAGCACAGATACGCAGTATTTT. This chain uses TRBV19 with TRBJ2-3; 7 nucleotides line up with TRBD2. There are 13 residues in the CDR3. In germline, CDR1 is LNHDA, CDR2 SQIVND (reference sequence). The junction had 3 bases not matched to a gene; V was cut back by 9 bases and J by 0 bases.

V gene TRBV9 combines with J gene TRBJ2-7; D is undetermined. Germline V gene sequence: CDR1 SGDLS, CDR2 YYNGEE. Between the trimmed V and J ends, which lost 0 bases and 0 bases, there was a span of 10 bases. The CDR3 is 15 residues long. CDR3 region: CASSVGSLSSYEQYF. The CDR3 coding sequence is TGTGCCAGCAGCGTAGGATCCTTGAGCTCCTACGAGCAGTACTTC.

This clonotype came up a few times. J is TRBJ1-2 and V is TRBV6-5, with 7 bases aligning to TRBD1. There are 13 residues in the CDR3. J gave up 6 bases and V 6 bases, and 7 bases lay outside the gene matches. Germline V CDR1 and CDR2: MNHEY, SVGAGI. CDR3 bases: TGTGCCAGCAGAGAACAGGGGAGTAATGGCTACACCTTC. It specifies CASREQGSNGYTF.

The table lists this clonotype with a few counts. V gene TRBV7-2 combines with J gene TRBJ2-5, with 11 bases matching TRBD2. Germline V gives CDR1 SGHTA, CDR2 FQGNSA. The CDR3 runs 18 residues. J lost 5 bases, V lost 4 bases, and 15 bases had no gene match. The CDR3 here is CASSYLLAGDIGRETQYF. In nucleotides, the CDR3 is TGTGCCAGCAGCTACCTACTAGCGGGGGATATCGGACGGGAGACCCAGTACTTC.

The CDR3 bases are TGTGCCAGCAGTTACACCTTAAACTATGGCTACACCTTC. Protein product: CASSYTLNYGYTF. The chain carries TRBV6-5 and TRBJ1-2; D call uncertain. Germline V CDR1 and CDR2: MNHEY, SVGAGI. V lost 2 bases and J 2 bases, leaving 6 bases between the germline ends. The CDR3 runs to 13 residues.